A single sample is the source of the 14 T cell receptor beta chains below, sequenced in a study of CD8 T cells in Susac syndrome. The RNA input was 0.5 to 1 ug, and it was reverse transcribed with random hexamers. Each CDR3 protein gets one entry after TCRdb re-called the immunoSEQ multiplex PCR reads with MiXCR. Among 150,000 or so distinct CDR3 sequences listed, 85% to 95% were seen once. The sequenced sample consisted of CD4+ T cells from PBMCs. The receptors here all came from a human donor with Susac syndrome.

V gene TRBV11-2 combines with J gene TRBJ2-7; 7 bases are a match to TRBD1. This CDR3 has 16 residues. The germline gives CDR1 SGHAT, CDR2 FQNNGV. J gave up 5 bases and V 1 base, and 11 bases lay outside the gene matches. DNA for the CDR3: TGTGCCAGCAGCTTAGGAAAAGGGGGCCTAGGCCACGAGCAGTACTTC. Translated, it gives CASSLGKGGLGHEQYF. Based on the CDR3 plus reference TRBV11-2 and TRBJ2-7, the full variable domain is EAGVAQSPRYKIIEKRQSVAFWCNPISGHATLYWYQQILGQGPKLLIQFQNNGVVDDSQLPKDRFSAERLKGVDSTLKIQPAKLEDSAVYLCASSLGKGGLGHEQYFGPGTRLTVT.

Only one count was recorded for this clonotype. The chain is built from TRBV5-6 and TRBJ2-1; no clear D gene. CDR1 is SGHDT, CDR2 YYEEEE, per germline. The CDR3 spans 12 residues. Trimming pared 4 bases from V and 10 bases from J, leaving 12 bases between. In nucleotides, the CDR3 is TGTGCCAGCAGCCTAAGGACGTTGGAGCAGTTCTTC. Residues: CASSLRTLEQFF.

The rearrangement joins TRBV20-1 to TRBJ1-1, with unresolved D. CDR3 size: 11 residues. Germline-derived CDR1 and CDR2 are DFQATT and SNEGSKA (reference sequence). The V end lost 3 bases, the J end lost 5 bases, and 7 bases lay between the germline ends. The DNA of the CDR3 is TGCAGTGCTAGTCCGGGAACTGAAGCTTTCTTT. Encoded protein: CSASPGTEAFF.

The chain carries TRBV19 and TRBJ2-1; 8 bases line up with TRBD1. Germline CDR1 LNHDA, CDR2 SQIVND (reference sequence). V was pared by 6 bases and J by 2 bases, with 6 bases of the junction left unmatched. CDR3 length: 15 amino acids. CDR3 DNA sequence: TGTGCCAGTAGGAGAGACAGGGGACCCTACAATGAGCAGTTCTTC. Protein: CASRRDRGPYNEQFF.

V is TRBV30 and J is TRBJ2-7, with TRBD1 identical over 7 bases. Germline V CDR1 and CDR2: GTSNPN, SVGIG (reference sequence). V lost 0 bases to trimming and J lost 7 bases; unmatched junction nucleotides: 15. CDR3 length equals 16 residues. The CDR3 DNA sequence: TGTGCCTGGAGTGTATTTGGACAGGCTTTTCATCGTGAGCAGTACTTC. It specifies CAWSVFGQAFHREQYF.

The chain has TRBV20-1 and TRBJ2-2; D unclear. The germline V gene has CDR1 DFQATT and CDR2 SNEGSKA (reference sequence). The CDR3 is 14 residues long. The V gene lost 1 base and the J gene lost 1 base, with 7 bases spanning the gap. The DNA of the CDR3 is TGCAGTGCTAGAGGTCAGGAGAACACCGGGGAGCTGTTTTTT. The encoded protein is CSARGQENTGELFF.

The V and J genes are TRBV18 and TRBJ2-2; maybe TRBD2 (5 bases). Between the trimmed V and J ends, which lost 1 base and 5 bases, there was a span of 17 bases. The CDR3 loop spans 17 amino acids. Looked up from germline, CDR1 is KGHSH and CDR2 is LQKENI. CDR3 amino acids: CASSPRGSLRMTGELFF. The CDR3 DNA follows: TGTGCCAGCTCACCACGAGGGAGTTTAAGGATGACCGGGGAGCTGTTTTTT.

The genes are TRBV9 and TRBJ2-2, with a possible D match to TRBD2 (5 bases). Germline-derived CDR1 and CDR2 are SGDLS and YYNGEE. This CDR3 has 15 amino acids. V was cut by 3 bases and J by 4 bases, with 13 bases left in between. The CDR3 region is CASSGGNSITGELFF. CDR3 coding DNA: TGTGCCAGCAGCGGAGGGAATAGTATCACCGGGGAGCTGTTTTTT.

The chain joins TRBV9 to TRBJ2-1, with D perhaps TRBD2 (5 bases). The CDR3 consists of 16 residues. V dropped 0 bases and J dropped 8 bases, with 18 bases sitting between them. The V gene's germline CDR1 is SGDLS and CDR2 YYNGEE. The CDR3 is CASSVGPPRVAYEQFF. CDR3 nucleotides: TGTGCCAGCAGCGTAGGCCCCCCGAGGGTAGCGTATGAGCAGTTCTTC.

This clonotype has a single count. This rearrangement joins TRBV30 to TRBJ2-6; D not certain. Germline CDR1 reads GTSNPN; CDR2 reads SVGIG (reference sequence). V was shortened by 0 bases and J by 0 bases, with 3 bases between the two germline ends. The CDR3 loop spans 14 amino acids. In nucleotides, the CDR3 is TGTGCCTGGAGTGTCGACTCTGGGGCCAACGTCCTGACTTTC. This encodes CAWSVDSGANVLTF.

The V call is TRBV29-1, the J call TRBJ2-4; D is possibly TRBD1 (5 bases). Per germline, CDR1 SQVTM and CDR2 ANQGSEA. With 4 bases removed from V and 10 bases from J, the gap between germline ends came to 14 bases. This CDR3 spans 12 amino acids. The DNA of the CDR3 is TGCAGCGTTGGGACATCCTACGGGATTCAGTACTTC. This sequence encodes CSVGTSYGIQYF.

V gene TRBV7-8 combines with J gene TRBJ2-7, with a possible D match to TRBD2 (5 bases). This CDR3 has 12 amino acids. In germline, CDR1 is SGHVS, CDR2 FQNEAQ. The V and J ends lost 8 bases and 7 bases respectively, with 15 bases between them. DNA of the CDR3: TGTGCCAGCTCTCGGACTTCCGGAGAGCAGTACTTC. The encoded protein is CASSRTSGEQYF.

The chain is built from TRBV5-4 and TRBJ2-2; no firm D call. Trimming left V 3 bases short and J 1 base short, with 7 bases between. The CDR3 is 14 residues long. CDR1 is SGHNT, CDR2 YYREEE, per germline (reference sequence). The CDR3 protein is CASSYQLNTGELFF. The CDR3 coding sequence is TGTGCCAGCAGCTACCAACTGAACACCGGGGAGCTGTTTTTT.

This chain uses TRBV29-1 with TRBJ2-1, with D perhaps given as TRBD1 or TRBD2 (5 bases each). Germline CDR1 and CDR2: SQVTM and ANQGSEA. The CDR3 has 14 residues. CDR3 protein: CTTIGGADINEQFF. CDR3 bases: TGCACCACCATTGGGGGAGCAGACATCAATGAGCAGTTCTTC.